This passage covers 13 T cell receptor beta chains from one sample sequenced in a study of blood T cell repertoires in COVID-19. The method was immunoSEQ multiplex PCR; TCRdb's version includes in-frame clones alone and lacks a portion of them. The data hold 370,000 or so clones, with 81% observed a single time. Sequenced sample: peripheral blood. Receptors were obtained from a human donor with acute or convalescent COVID-19. The donor label of this sample is uncertain.

J is TRBJ2-2 and V is TRBV18; 12 bases match TRBD2. Germline CDR1 KGHSH, CDR2 LQKENI. V shed 1 base and J 5 bases; nucleotides not matched to a gene: 11. This CDR3 spans 19 amino acids. The CDR3 bases are TGTGCCAGCTCACCACGTCAGACTAGCGGGAGCGCGGGGACCGGGGAGCTGTTTTTT. It translates to CASSPRQTSGSAGTGELFF.

The chain combines TRBV5-6 with TRBJ2-7, with 11 bases fitting TRBD2. J gave up 6 bases and V 4 bases, and 9 bases lay outside the gene matches. The germline V gene has CDR1 SGHDT and CDR2 YYEEEE. The CDR3 extends over 15 amino acids. As DNA, the CDR3 is TGTGCCAGCAGCACTAAACTAGCGGGAGTTCGCGAGCAGTACTTC. Translating gives CASSTKLAGVREQYF.

This chain uses TRBV5-1 with TRBJ2-3; D is perhaps TRBD2 (5 bases). Germline-derived CDR1 and CDR2 are SGHRS and YFSETQ. The CDR3 is made up of 14 amino acids. Trimming shortened V by 4 bases and J by 5 bases, and 14 bases separated the two germline ends. The CDR3, as DNA: TGCGCCAGCAGCACACACCCGGGGAAAGATACGCAGTATTTT. Protein product: CASSTHPGKDTQYF.

V and J are TRBV6-5 and TRBJ2-3; TRBD1 is a possible D gene (5 bases). Deletions cut 6 bases from V and 6 bases from J, with 10 bases between. The germline gives CDR1 MNHEY, CDR2 SVGAGI. The CDR3 is 12 residues long. CDR3 in amino acids: CASSPTADTQYF. CDR3 coding DNA: TGTGCCAGCAGCCCGACAGCGGATACGCAGTATTTT.

The chain is built from TRBV7-6 and TRBJ1-3; perhaps TRBD1 as D (6 bases). The germline V gene has CDR1 SGHVS and CDR2 FNYEAQ. V lost 1 base and J lost 4, with 14 bases in between. There are 16 residues in the CDR3. CDR3 bases: TGTGCCAGCAGCTTAGGGGAGGGCAGGGGCGGAAACACCATATATTTT. Residues: CASSLGEGRGGNTIYF.

This chain uses TRBV30 with TRBJ2-7, with a tentative D call TRBD2 (5 bases). Deletions cut 3 bases from V and 3 bases from J, with 9 bases between. Germline V gives CDR1 GTSNPN, CDR2 SVGIG (reference sequence). This CDR3 is built from 12 residues. The CDR3 loop is CAWSRGSYEQYF. In nucleotides, the CDR3 is TGTGCCTGGAGCCGGGGAAGCTACGAGCAGTACTTC.

The J gene is TRBJ1-3, the V gene TRBV11-2; 10 nucleotides line up with TRBD1. The germline V gene encodes CDR1 SGHAT and CDR2 FQNNGV. CDR3 length: 16 amino acids. Germline trimming cut 1 base from V and 7 bases from J; bases unmatched to any gene: 7. CDR3 sequence: CASSLALGGQGNTIYF. CDR3 coding DNA: TGTGCCAGCAGCTTAGCCCTGGGGGGACAGGGGAACACCATATATTTT.

The chain employs TRBV11-2 and TRBJ2-6; no clear D gene. Trimming took 1 base from V and 0 from J, leaving 7 bases between them. CDR3 length equals 16 residues. Germline lookup yields CDR1 SGHAT and CDR2 FQNNGV. In DNA form, the CDR3 reads TGTGCCAGCAGCTTAGTATTTTCCTCTGGGGCCAACGTCCTGACTTTC. Its protein is CASSLVFSSGANVLTF.

The chain joins TRBV11-2 to TRBJ1-1; D perhaps matches TRBD1 (5 bases). This CDR3 comprises 15 residues. CDR1 and CDR2 (germline): SGHAT, FQNNGV. The V end was cut by 1 base, the J end by 6 bases, with 15 bases between. The CDR3, as DNA: TGTGCCAGCAGCTTAGGAGTAGGGCTAGGGGCTGAAGCTTTCTTT. Its translation is CASSLGVGLGAEAFF.

The chain is built from TRBV7-9 and TRBJ2-7; 7 bases fit TRBD2. CDR1 and CDR2 from the germline V gene are SEHNR and FQNEAQ (reference sequence). CDR3 length: 13 amino acids. The ends lost 4 bases at V and 7 bases at J; junction bases unmatched: 7. CDR3 loop: CASSSPQAGEQYF. CDR3 nucleotide sequence: TGTGCCAGCAGCTCCCCCCAAGCGGGGGAGCAGTACTTC.

V and J are TRBV19 and TRBJ1-5; D call uncertain. Germline CDR1 reads LNHDA; CDR2 reads SQIVND (reference sequence). The length of the CDR3 is 14 residues. The ends were cut back, 4 bases at V and 5 bases at J, with 12 bases in the middle. The CDR3 loop is CASSKWADYQPQHF. Here the CDR3 DNA reads TGTGCCAGTAGTAAATGGGCAGATTATCAGCCCCAGCATTTT. The complete variable domain, with remaining parts taken from reference TRBV19 and TRBJ1-5, reads DGGITQSPKYLFRKEGQNVTLSCEQNLNHDAMYWYRQDPGQGLRLIYYSQIVNDFQKGDIAEGYSVSREKKESFPLTVTSAQKNPTAFYLCASSKWADYQPQHFGDGTRLSIL.

J is TRBJ2-3 and V is TRBV5-1; TRBD2 is a possible D gene (5 bases). CDR1 is SGHRS, CDR2 YFSETQ, per germline. The CDR3 contains 15 residues. V shed 4 bases and J shed 2 bases, with 14 bases lying between them. CDR3 in amino acids: CASSHEGLPTDTQYF. The CDR3 DNA is TGCGCCAGCAGCCACGAGGGCCTACCCACAGATACGCAGTATTTT.

The rearrangement links TRBV27 to TRBJ1-5; the match to TRBD1 covers 8 bases. Germline CDR1 MNHEY, CDR2 SMNVEV (reference sequence). Germline trimming cut 2 bases from V and 7 bases from J; bases unmatched to any gene: 7. The CDR3 loop spans 15 amino acids. The DNA of the CDR3 is TGTGCCAGCAGTTTACAGGGGGCGCTAGGGCAGCCCCAGCATTTT. Amino acids: CASSLQGALGQPQHF.